This is a list of T cell receptor beta chains from one sample in a study of CD8 T cells in ankylosing spondylitis. TCRdb ran MiXCR on the 5' RACE reads and lists one entry per CDR3 protein. Here the sample spans about 180,000 distinct CDR3 sequences, around 8.9% being singletons. Sequencing used blood, either unsorted or a sorted T cell fraction (not recorded which). Receptors were obtained from a female donor with ankylosing spondylitis or in good health (not recorded which). The CDR3 runs from the conserved cysteine through the conserved F or W. Each record gives: clone size, V gene, J gene, D gene, CDR3 protein, CDR3 DNA. A D gene is named only where the DNA matches it firmly. Where a row states a size, it is once, few, many or the class of an expanded clone; other rows omit it.

NA	TRBV10-2	TRBJ2-7	NA	CASSESGSMADEQYF	TGCGCCAGCAGTGAGAGTGGCTCCATGGCCGACGAGCAGTACTTC
NA	TRBV6-2/TRBV6-3	TRBJ1-5	NA	CASSYPGRQHF	TGTGCCAGCAGTTACCCAGGTCGGCAGCATTTT
NA	TRBV7-9	TRBJ2-5	NA	CASSLVVDYFQETQYF	TGTGCCAGCAGCTTAGTTGTGGACTACTTCCAAGAGACCCAGTACTTC
many	TRBV12-3/TRBV12-4	TRBJ2-1	NA	CASTRAVIDEQFF	TGTGCCAGCACCCGGGCAGTTATCGATGAGCAGTTCTTC
many	TRBV7-9	TRBJ1-4	NA	CASSPRQKPNEKLFF	TGTGCCAGCAGCCCTCGACAGAAGCCCAATGAAAAACTGTTTTTT
few	TRBV11-3	TRBJ2-1	NA	CASSSWEGEQFF	TGTGCCAGCAGCTCCTGGGAAGGGGAGCAGTTCTTC
NA	TRBV7-2	TRBJ2-3	NA	CASSPEPRDTQYF	TGTGCCAGCAGCCCCGAACCGAGGGATACGCAGTATTTT
many	TRBV7-9	TRBJ2-1	NA	CASSLGQGYEQFF	TGTGCCAGCAGCTTGGGGCAGGGATATGAGCAGTTCTTC
NA	TRBV7-6	TRBJ1-1	NA	CASSLGREAFF	TGTGCCAGCAGCTTAGGCAGGGAAGCTTTCTTT
NA	TRBV13	TRBJ2-5	NA	CASSLLGHQETQYF	TGTGCCAGCAGCTTATTGGGACACCAAGAGACCCAGTACTTC
NA	TRBV12-3/TRBV12-4	TRBJ1-2	NA	CASSSWDYGYTF	TGTGCCAGCAGTAGCTGGGACTATGGCTACACCTTC
few	TRBV27	TRBJ1-4	TRBD1	CASSLSTGGGLFF	TGTGCCAGCAGTTTGTCCACAGGGGGTGGACTGTTTTTT
many	TRBV5-1	TRBJ1-3	NA	CASSPGVGSGNTIYF	TGCGCCAGCAGCCCGGGGGTAGGATCTGGAAACACCATATATTTT
few	TRBV7-9	TRBJ1-1	NA	CASSFSEAFF	TGTGCCAGCAGCTTCTCTGAAGCTTTCTTT
many	TRBV6-5	TRBJ2-5	NA	CASSYSEGETQYF	TGTGCCAGCAGTTACAGTGAAGGAGAGACCCAGTACTTC
many	TRBV6-1	TRBJ1-1	NA	CASGSMPFF	TGTGCCAGCGGTTCTATGCCTTTCTTT
NA	TRBV27	TRBJ2-5	NA	CASSSIHQETQYF	TGTGCCAGCAGTTCTATCCACCAAGAGACCCAGTACTTC
NA	TRBV27	TRBJ2-7	TRBD2	CASSLGAGGSHQQYF	TGTGCCAGCAGTTTAGGAGCGGGAGGTTCCCACCAGCAGTACTTC
few	TRBV30	TRBJ2-1	NA	CAWSGQRIDEQFF	TGTGCCTGGAGTGGACAGCGAATCGATGAGCAGTTCTTC
many	TRBV12-3/TRBV12-4	TRBJ2-1	TRBD2	CASSFGASGNEQFF	TGTGCCAGCAGTTTCGGTGCTAGCGGTAATGAGCAGTTCTTC
NA	TRBV12-3/TRBV12-4	TRBJ2-5	TRBD2	CASSLASPSGAETQYF	TGTGCCAGCAGTTTAGCTTCTCCGAGCGGGGCAGAGACCCAGTACTTC
NA	TRBV4-3	TRBJ1-1	NA	CASSQEGVLTEAFF	TGCGCCAGCAGCCAAGAAGGGGTGCTAACTGAAGCTTTCTTT
NA	TRBV9	TRBJ1-1	TRBD1	CASSVGRDRASEAFF	TGTGCCAGCAGCGTAGGCCGGGACAGGGCCTCTGAAGCTTTCTTT
few	TRBV6-1	TRBJ2-1	NA	CASSLRMRGGEQFF	TGTGCCAGCAGTCTTAGAATGAGGGGGGGAGAGCAGTTCTTC
NA	TRBV7-9	TRBJ2-5	NA	CASSLVTAQETQYF	TGTGCCAGCAGCTTAGTGACAGCCCAAGAGACCCAGTACTTC
few	TRBV5-1	TRBJ2-1	TRBD1	CASSSADSPGQVDIFSYNEQFF	TGCGCCAGCAGCTCAGCGGACTCCCCGGGACAGGTCGACATCTTCTCCTACAATGAGCAGTTCTTC
few	TRBV27	TRBJ2-7	NA	CASSSSPEGLPYEQYF	TGTGCCAGCAGTTCCTCTCCGGAGGGCCTCCCCTACGAGCAGTACTTC
few	TRBV4-3	TRBJ2-1	NA	CASSQDISAHNEQFF	TGCGCCAGCAGCCAAGATATCAGCGCCCACAATGAGCAGTTCTTC
few	TRBV4-3	TRBJ2-3	TRBD2	CASSQVASGASDTQYF	TGCGCCAGCAGCCAAGTTGCCAGCGGGGCCTCGGATACGCAGTATTTT
NA	TRBV9	TRBJ2-1	TRBD2	CASSVTSGPYNEQFF	TGTGCCAGCAGCGTTACTAGCGGGCCCTACAATGAGCAGTTCTTC
few	TRBV30	TRBJ1-1	TRBD1	CAWGQGIEAFF	TGTGCCTGGGGACAGGGAATTGAAGCTTTCTTT
many	TRBV14	TRBJ2-2	NA	CASSPWFDGELFF	TGTGCCAGCAGCCCCTGGTTTGACGGGGAGCTGTTTTTT
many	TRBV20-1	TRBJ1-2	NA	CSASWGGGDGYTF	TGCAGTGCTAGCTGGGGGGGAGGGGACGGCTACACCTTC
many	TRBV4-3	TRBJ2-7	NA	CASSQDWGGSYEQYF	TGCGCCAGCAGCCAAGATTGGGGCGGTTCCTACGAGCAGTACTTC
NA	TRBV11-2	TRBJ2-7	NA	CASSLGAKSSYEQYF	TGTGCCAGCAGCTTAGGAGCGAAAAGCTCCTACGAGCAGTACTTC
NA	TRBV9	TRBJ1-5	NA	CASSAGSTVHQPQHF	TGTGCCAGCAGCGCCGGATCGACAGTGCATCAGCCCCAGCATTTT
few	TRBV5-6	TRBJ1-2	TRBD1	CASSFSTRGGADGYTF	TGTGCCAGCAGCTTCTCCACGAGAGGGGGCGCGGATGGCTACACCTTC
NA	TRBV20-1	TRBJ1-4	NA	CSATTAYDEKLFF	TGCAGTGCTACCACGGCATACGATGAAAAACTGTTTTTT
many	TRBV3-1	TRBJ2-1	NA	CASSQDFRQTYNEQFF	TGTGCCAGCAGCCAAGATTTTAGACAGACCTACAATGAGCAGTTCTTC
once	TRBV28	TRBJ1-1	NA	CASGAGFEAFF	TGTGCCAGCGGGGCAGGCTTTGAAGCTTTCTTT
NA	TRBV6-1	TRBJ2-3	NA	CASRDNTGPDTQYF	TGTGCCAGCAGGGATAACACAGGGCCAGATACGCAGTATTTT
NA	TRBV29-1	TRBJ1-1	NA	CSALTSEAFF	TGCAGCGCCCTCACCAGTGAAGCTTTCTTT
few	TRBV20-1	TRBJ2-7	NA	CSARDEGGIYEQYF	TGCAGTGCTAGAGATGAAGGGGGAATATACGAGCAGTACTTC
few	TRBV6-1	TRBJ1-1	NA	CASKEPEANTEAFF	TGTGCCAGCAAGGAGCCAGAGGCAAACACTGAAGCTTTCTTT
NA	TRBV5-8	TRBJ1-1	NA	CASKPNPGYTEAFF	TGTGCCAGCAAACCAAACCCGGGGTACACTGAAGCTTTCTTT
many	TRBV24-1	TRBJ2-3	TRBD1	CATKTGAGTDTQYF	TGTGCCACCAAGACAGGGGCAGGGACAGATACGCAGTATTTT
NA	TRBV9	TRBJ2-7	NA	CASSPPSGTGSYEQYF	TGTGCCAGCAGCCCCCCTTCCGGGACCGGCTCCTACGAGCAGTACTTC
many	TRBV7-9	TRBJ2-7	TRBD2	CASSPIDGLAGKEQYF	TGTGCCAGCAGCCCAATTGACGGACTAGCGGGAAAGGAGCAGTACTTC
NA	TRBV5-1	TRBJ2-7	TRBD1	CASSSPGGSDSYEQYF	TGCGCCAGCAGCTCCCCAGGGGGTAGCGACTCCTACGAGCAGTACTTC